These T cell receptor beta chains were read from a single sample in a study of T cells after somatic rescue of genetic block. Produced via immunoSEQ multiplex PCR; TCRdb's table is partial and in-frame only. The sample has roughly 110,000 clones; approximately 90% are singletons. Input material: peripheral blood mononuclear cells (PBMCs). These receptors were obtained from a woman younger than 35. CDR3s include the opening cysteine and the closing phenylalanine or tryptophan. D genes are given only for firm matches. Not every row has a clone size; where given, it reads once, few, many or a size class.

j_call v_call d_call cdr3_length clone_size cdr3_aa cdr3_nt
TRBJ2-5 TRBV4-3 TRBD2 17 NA CASSPGLAGSVQETQYF TGCGCCAGCAGCCCGGGACTAGCGGGATCCGTCCAAGAGACCCAGTACTTC
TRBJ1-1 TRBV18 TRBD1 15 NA CASSPRTGENTEAFF TGTGCCAGCTCACCCCGGACAGGGGAGAACACTGAAGCTTTCTTT
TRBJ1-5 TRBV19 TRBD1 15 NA CASRRGTGYNQPQHF TGTGCCAGTAGACGAGGGACAGGCTACAATCAGCCCCAGCATTTT
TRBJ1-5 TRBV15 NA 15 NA CAIAEGRGSNQPQHF TGTGCCATAGCCGAGGGAAGGGGTAGCAATCAGCCCCAGCATTTT
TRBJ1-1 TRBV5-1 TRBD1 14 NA CASSSQGVNTEAFF TGCGCCAGCAGCTCACAGGGGGTCAACACTGAAGCTTTCTTT
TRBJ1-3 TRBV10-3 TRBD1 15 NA CAISESTGSGNTIYF TGTGCCATCAGTGAGTCGACAGGGTCTGGAAACACCATATATTTT
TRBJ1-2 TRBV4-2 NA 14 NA CASSRRTAPYGYTF TGTGCCAGCAGCCGAAGGACGGCCCCCTATGGCTACACCTTC
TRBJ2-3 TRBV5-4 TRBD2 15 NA CASSYRGGPTDTQYF TGTGCCAGCAGCTATCGGGGGGGCCCAACAGATACGCAGTATTTT
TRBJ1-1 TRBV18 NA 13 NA CASSPRADTEAFF TGTGCCAGCTCGCCCAGGGCGGACACTGAAGCTTTCTTT
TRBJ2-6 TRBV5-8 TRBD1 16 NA CASSLATGSGANVLTF TGTGCCAGCAGCTTGGCGACAGGGTCTGGGGCCAACGTCCTGACTTTC
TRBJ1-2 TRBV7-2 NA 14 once CASSLAPGVPGYTF TGTGCCAGCAGCTTAGCCCCAGGGGTTCCGGGCTACACCTTC
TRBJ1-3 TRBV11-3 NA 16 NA CASSLGSGASGNTIYF TGTGCCAGCAGCTTAGGGAGCGGGGCCTCTGGAAACACCATATATTTT
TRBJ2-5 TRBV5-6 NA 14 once CASSAAGRQETQYF TGTGCCAGCAGCGCGGCCGGGAGACAAGAGACCCAGTACTTC
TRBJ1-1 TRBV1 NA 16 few CTSSQDTSDLNTEAFF TGCACCAGCAGCCAAGATACTTCAGATCTCAACACTGAAGCTTTCTTT
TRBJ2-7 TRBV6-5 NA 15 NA CASTQLQTGRYEQYF TGTGCCAGCACCCAACTCCAGACAGGACGCTACGAGCAGTACTTC
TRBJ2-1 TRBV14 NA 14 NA CASSQAGPYNEQFF TGTGCCAGCAGCCAAGCCGGGCCCTACAATGAGCAGTTCTTC
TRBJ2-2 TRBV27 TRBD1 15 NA CASSLLQGLTGELFF TGTGCCAGCAGTTTACTACAGGGGCTCACCGGGGAGCTGTTTTTT
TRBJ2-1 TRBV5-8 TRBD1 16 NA CASGFTIGQGVPRAFF TGTGCCAGCGGTTTTACTATTGGACAGGGGGTCCCTCGGGCGTTCTTC
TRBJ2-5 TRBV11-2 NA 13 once CASSLSGRETQYF TGTGCCAGCAGCTTATCTGGGCGTGAGACCCAGTACTTC
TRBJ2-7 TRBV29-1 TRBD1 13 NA CSVETHRGGEQYF TGCAGCGTTGAAACCCACAGGGGTGGCGAGCAGTACTTC
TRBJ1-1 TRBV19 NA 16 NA CASSRTNILLNTEAFF TGTGCCAGTAGTAGGACTAATATCTTACTGAACACTGAAGCTTTCTTT
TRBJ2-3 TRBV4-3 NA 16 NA CASSQDLGRAPDTQYF TGCGCCAGCAGCCAAGATCTAGGCAGAGCCCCAGATACGCAGTATTTT
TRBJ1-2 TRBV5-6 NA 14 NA CASSLGSNPYGYTF TGTGCCAGCAGCTTGGGGTCGAACCCCTATGGCTACACCTTC
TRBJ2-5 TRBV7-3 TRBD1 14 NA CASSLTGGDRTQYF TGTGCCAGCAGCCTGACAGGGGGGGATAGGACCCAGTACTTC
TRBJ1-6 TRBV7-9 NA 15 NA CASSLGAVDNSPLHF TGTGCCAGCAGCCTGGGTGCGGTAGATAATTCACCCCTCCACTTT
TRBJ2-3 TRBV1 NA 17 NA CTSSPGRGPTSTDTQYF TGCACCAGCAGCCCAGGGAGGGGGCCGACATCCACAGATACGCAGTATTTT
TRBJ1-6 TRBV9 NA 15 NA CASSSLGGPNSPLHF TGTGCCAGCAGCTCCCTCGGGGGACCGAATTCACCCCTCCACTTT